This T cell receptor beta chain was observed in a study of blood T cell repertoires in COVID-19. Trimming removed 1 base from V and 4 bases from J, with 10 bases in between. The germline CDR1 and CDR2 sequences are GTSNPN and SVGIG (reference sequence). The CDR3 totals 13 residues. This clone was found once. The data were produced by immunoSEQ multiplex PCR, yet TCRdb's version contains in-frame clones alone and is incomplete. The sample contains some 200,000 clones, roughly 87% of which appear only once. Assignments of participants to cohorts depended upon their own reported clinical history. The sequenced material came from PBMCs or T cells enriched from blood (not recorded which). This sequence originates from a woman between 25 and 40 years old who had recovered from COVID-19. The V call is TRBV30, the J call TRBJ1-2; D unclear. This CDR3 reads CAWSGSLVYGYTF. CDR3 nucleotides: TGTGCCTGGAGTGGGTCCCTAGTCTATGGCTACACCTTC.